A selection of T cell receptor beta chains follows, all from one sample in a study of T cell responses to AZD1222 COVID-19 vaccine. Using immunoSEQ multiplex PCR, the repertoire was profiled, and TCRdb retains in-frame clones only, with some absent. The sample lists around 67,000 clones, around 84% occurring once. This specimen was peripheral blood, taken on day 0 of AZD1222 vaccination. The source is an adult in good health. The CDR3 runs from the conserved cysteine through the conserved F or W. Each record gives: CDR3 DNA, CDR3 protein, J gene, V gene, D gene, clone size. A D gene is named only where the DNA matches it firmly. The size of a clone is reported for some rows only, either as once, few or many, or as a class for expanded clones.

cdr3_nt: TGCAGTGCTGGTGGGACACCCCGGAATCACTATGGCTACACCTTC
cdr3_aa: CSAGGTPRNHYGYTF
j_call: TRBJ1-2
v_call: TRBV20-1
d_call: -
clone_size: -

cdr3_nt: TGTGCCAGCAAAGGTCTATCAGGCCATAGCAATCAGCCCCAGCATTTT
cdr3_aa: CASKGLSGHSNQPQHF
j_call: TRBJ1-5
v_call: TRBV2
d_call: -
clone_size: -

cdr3_nt: TGTGCCAGCAGCTTTGCGGGGCCGGGTACCGGGGAGCTGTTTTTT
cdr3_aa: CASSFAGPGTGELFF
j_call: TRBJ2-2
v_call: TRBV5-8
d_call: -
clone_size: -

cdr3_nt: TGCGCCAGCAGCCAAGATCGGGAGCTCTATGGCTACACCTTC
cdr3_aa: CASSQDRELYGYTF
j_call: TRBJ1-2
v_call: TRBV4-3
d_call: -
clone_size: -

cdr3_nt: TGTGCCAGCAGGGACCGCCGGGCGGGCGATACGCAGTATTTT
cdr3_aa: CASRDRRAGDTQYF
j_call: TRBJ2-3
v_call: TRBV7-2
d_call: -
clone_size: -

cdr3_nt: TGTGCCAGCAGGCGGGGACAGGGGGGAACTGAAGCTTTCTTT
cdr3_aa: CASRRGQGGTEAFF
j_call: TRBJ1-1
v_call: TRBV7-8
d_call: TRBD1
clone_size: -

cdr3_nt: TGCGCCAGCAGTGATCCCCAAGAGACCCAGTACTTC
cdr3_aa: CASSDPQETQYF
j_call: TRBJ2-5
v_call: TRBV10-2
d_call: -
clone_size: -

cdr3_nt: TGTGCCAGTAGCCCCGCCACAGGGGGCTATGGCTACACCTTC
cdr3_aa: CASSPATGGYGYTF
j_call: TRBJ1-2
v_call: TRBV19
d_call: TRBD1
clone_size: once

cdr3_nt: TGTGCCAGCATAGTGAAATGGGAACAGTTCATTAACTATGGCTACACCTTC
cdr3_aa: CASIVKWEQFINYGYTF
j_call: TRBJ1-2
v_call: TRBV2
d_call: -
clone_size: -

cdr3_nt: TGTGCCAGCAGCATCCTCAATGGGACAGGGATGGATCAGCCCCAGCATTTT
cdr3_aa: CASSILNGTGMDQPQHF
j_call: TRBJ1-5
v_call: TRBV7-9
d_call: TRBD1
clone_size: -

cdr3_nt: TGTGCCAGCAGTTTCGGAACTGAAGCTTTCTTT
cdr3_aa: CASSFGTEAFF
j_call: TRBJ1-1
v_call: TRBV12-3/TRBV12-4
d_call: -
clone_size: once

cdr3_nt: TGCGCCAGCAGCCCGAATCCTACAGGGTCAGGCGAGCAGTACTTC
cdr3_aa: CASSPNPTGSGEQYF
j_call: TRBJ2-7
v_call: TRBV5-1
d_call: -
clone_size: -

cdr3_nt: TGTGCCAGCAGCCAAGCCTACGAGCAGTACTTC
cdr3_aa: CASSQAYEQYF
j_call: TRBJ2-7
v_call: TRBV3-1/TRBV3-2
d_call: -
clone_size: -

cdr3_nt: TGTGCCAGCGGCCGAGGCGGGGCCTACAATGAGCAGTTCTTC
cdr3_aa: CASGRGGAYNEQFF
j_call: TRBJ2-1
v_call: TRBV5-4
d_call: -
clone_size: few

cdr3_nt: TGTGCCAGCAGCCAATACACCTCCGCACAAACAGGGAACTACGAGCAGTACTTC
cdr3_aa: CASSQYTSAQTGNYEQYF
j_call: TRBJ2-7
v_call: TRBV3-1/TRBV3-2
d_call: -
clone_size: -

cdr3_nt: TGTGCCAGCAGCCAAAGCCAGGTAGAACAGTCTAATGAAAAACTGTTTTTT
cdr3_aa: CASSQSQVEQSNEKLFF
j_call: TRBJ1-4
v_call: TRBV3-1/TRBV3-2
d_call: -
clone_size: -

cdr3_nt: TGTGCCAGCAGCAGAAACTCCGATGGCAATCAGCCCCAGCATTTT
cdr3_aa: CASSRNSDGNQPQHF
j_call: TRBJ1-5
v_call: TRBV5-5
d_call: -
clone_size: -

cdr3_nt: TGTGCCAGCACAATCGGGCTAGGCTTTGCCTACGAGCAGTACTTC
cdr3_aa: CASTIGLGFAYEQYF
j_call: TRBJ2-7
v_call: TRBV19
d_call: -
clone_size: once

cdr3_nt: TGCGCCAGCAGTCGGGACCTCAGCTCCTACAATGAGCAGTTCTTC
cdr3_aa: CASSRDLSSYNEQFF
j_call: TRBJ2-1
v_call: TRBV10-1
d_call: -
clone_size: -

cdr3_nt: TGCAGCGTTGCTTCACAGGGAAACACCATATATTTT
cdr3_aa: CSVASQGNTIYF
j_call: TRBJ1-3
v_call: TRBV29-1
d_call: -
clone_size: -

cdr3_nt: TGTGCCAGTAGTATAGGACAGGGCTACAATGAGCAGTTCTTC
cdr3_aa: CASSIGQGYNEQFF
j_call: TRBJ2-1
v_call: TRBV19
d_call: TRBD1
clone_size: -

cdr3_nt: TGTGCCAGCAGCTCACAGGGCCTAAGGGCTGAAGCTTTCTTT
cdr3_aa: CASSSQGLRAEAFF
j_call: TRBJ1-1
v_call: TRBV4-2
d_call: -
clone_size: -

cdr3_nt: TGTGCCAGCAGGCTGGGAGATACGCAGTATTTT
cdr3_aa: CASRLGDTQYF
j_call: TRBJ2-3
v_call: TRBV2
d_call: -
clone_size: -

cdr3_nt: TGTGCCAGCAGCTTTTTAGGGCGGGACTTCTCCTACGAGCAGTACTTC
cdr3_aa: CASSFLGRDFSYEQYF
j_call: TRBJ2-7
v_call: TRBV7-2
d_call: -
clone_size: -

cdr3_nt: TGTGCCAGCAGCTTAGTTCCTACCGGGGAGCTGTTTTTT
cdr3_aa: CASSLVPTGELFF
j_call: TRBJ2-2
v_call: TRBV11-3
d_call: -
clone_size: -

cdr3_nt: TGCAGCGTTTCGCAGAACCACAATGAAAAACTGTTTTTT
cdr3_aa: CSVSQNHNEKLFF
j_call: TRBJ1-4
v_call: TRBV29-1
d_call: -
clone_size: once

cdr3_nt: TGTGCCACCAGTCTAGGGGCTCAGCCCCAGCATTTT
cdr3_aa: CATSLGAQPQHF
j_call: TRBJ1-5
v_call: TRBV24-1
d_call: -
clone_size: -

cdr3_nt: TGTGCCAGTAGCATCGTTTTAGGAACTAATGAAAAACTGTTTTTT
cdr3_aa: CASSIVLGTNEKLFF
j_call: TRBJ1-4
v_call: TRBV19
d_call: -
clone_size: -

cdr3_nt: TGTGCCAGCAGTTTTAGCGCAAACTCGGGCTATGGCTACACCTTC
cdr3_aa: CASSFSANSGYGYTF
j_call: TRBJ1-2
v_call: TRBV28
d_call: -
clone_size: few

cdr3_nt: TGTGCCAGTAGTATAGGGGCCTCCTACGAGCAGTACTTC
cdr3_aa: CASSIGASYEQYF
j_call: TRBJ2-7
v_call: TRBV19
d_call: -
clone_size: -

cdr3_nt: TGTGCCAGCAGCTTCCCCGGGGGGCGCCTGCACGGGGAGCTGTTTTTT
cdr3_aa: CASSFPGGRLHGELFF
j_call: TRBJ2-2
v_call: TRBV13
d_call: -
clone_size: -

cdr3_nt: TGTGCCAGCAGCGCGACAGATACGCAGTATTTT
cdr3_aa: CASSATDTQYF
j_call: TRBJ2-3
v_call: TRBV9
d_call: -
clone_size: once

cdr3_nt: TGTGCCAGCTCAGGGACAGAGCGCACAGATACGCAGTATTTT
cdr3_aa: CASSGTERTDTQYF
j_call: TRBJ2-3
v_call: TRBV28
d_call: TRBD1
clone_size: -

cdr3_nt: TGTGCCAGCAGCGACCGGGACAGCAGGAACACTGAAGCTTTCTTT
cdr3_aa: CASSDRDSRNTEAFF
j_call: TRBJ1-1
v_call: TRBV7-9
d_call: TRBD1
clone_size: -

cdr3_nt: TGTGCCATCAGACCGGGACAGGGCAACGAGCAGTACTTC
cdr3_aa: CAIRPGQGNEQYF
j_call: TRBJ2-7
v_call: TRBV10-3
d_call: TRBD1
clone_size: few

cdr3_nt: TGTGCCAGCAGCTTAGCCTTGACAGTGCCCTACAATGAGCAGTTCTTC
cdr3_aa: CASSLALTVPYNEQFF
j_call: TRBJ2-1
v_call: TRBV11-2
d_call: -
clone_size: few

cdr3_nt: TGTGCCAGCAGTTTGGGCAATGAGCAGTTCTTC
cdr3_aa: CASSLGNEQFF
j_call: TRBJ2-1
v_call: TRBV12-3/TRBV12-4
d_call: -
clone_size: -

cdr3_nt: TGTGCCAGCTCACCAAACAGGGGGACCTACAATGAGCAGTTCTTC
cdr3_aa: CASSPNRGTYNEQFF
j_call: TRBJ2-1
v_call: TRBV18
d_call: TRBD1
clone_size: few

cdr3_nt: TGTGCCAGCAGAAACGGAGGGTATAGCAATCAGCCCCAGCATTTT
cdr3_aa: CASRNGGYSNQPQHF
j_call: TRBJ1-5
v_call: TRBV28
d_call: -
clone_size: -

cdr3_nt: TGCGCCAGCAGTATAGGGAATGGTGGCTACACCTTC
cdr3_aa: CASSIGNGGYTF
j_call: TRBJ1-2
v_call: TRBV10-2
d_call: -
clone_size: -

cdr3_nt: TGTGCCAGTAGGGCAGGACCCCCGGCCGGGTTGTTCTTC
cdr3_aa: CASRAGPPAGLFF
j_call: TRBJ2-1
v_call: TRBV19
d_call: -
clone_size: -

cdr3_nt: TGTGCCAGCAGCCAATCTTTCCTTCGGAGCACTGAAGCTTTCTTT
cdr3_aa: CASSQSFLRSTEAFF
j_call: TRBJ1-1
v_call: TRBV16
d_call: -
clone_size: -

cdr3_nt: TGTGCCCAGCGGCTAGCTGGCGGGGAGCTGTTTTTT
cdr3_aa: CAQRLAGGELFF
j_call: TRBJ2-2
v_call: TRBV21-1
d_call: -
clone_size: -

cdr3_nt: TGCGCCAGCAGCCTCACCGGGTCAGGGGACTATGGCTACACCTTC
cdr3_aa: CASSLTGSGDYGYTF
j_call: TRBJ1-2
v_call: TRBV5-1
d_call: -
clone_size: once

cdr3_nt: TGTGCCAGCAGCCAAGACCAAGGGGTGAGCTCCTCCAATGAGCAGTTCTTC
cdr3_aa: CASSQDQGVSSSNEQFF
j_call: TRBJ2-1
v_call: TRBV4-2
d_call: -
clone_size: -

cdr3_nt: TGTGCCAGCAGCTTTGACAGGATCGGGGAGCTGTTTTTT
cdr3_aa: CASSFDRIGELFF
j_call: TRBJ2-2
v_call: TRBV7-2
d_call: -
clone_size: -

cdr3_nt: TGTGCCAGCAGCTCCGGGACACGACTATGTTTAAAGTTGAGCTACACCTTC
cdr3_aa: CASSSGTRLCLKLSYTF
j_call: TRBJ1-2
v_call: TRBV7-3
d_call: -
clone_size: -

cdr3_nt: TGTGCCAGCAGTGGGGGGGGGCCTCAGCCCCAGCATTTT
cdr3_aa: CASSGGGPQPQHF
j_call: TRBJ1-5
v_call: TRBV2
d_call: -
clone_size: -

cdr3_nt: TGTGCCAGCAGTCAAATCAGCGGGAGGGACAATGAGCAGTTCTTC
cdr3_aa: CASSQISGRDNEQFF
j_call: TRBJ2-1
v_call: TRBV28
d_call: TRBD2
clone_size: -